What follows describes a single TCR beta chain. Its antigen is undetermined. The CDR3 runs to 13 residues. The germline gives CDR1 SGDLS, CDR2 YYNGEE. Trimming removed 0 bases from V and 7 bases from J, with 11 bases in between. The data are from a study of T cell repertoires in cytomegalovirus infection. In the study overall: Based on public TCR beta signatures, there were indications of CMV infection and of a matching HLA type. Study results and limitations: HLA-C-restricted CMV clonotypes gave the most frequent clonotype in two of eight donors.

TCRdb itself ran the reads through MiXCR, one entry per CDR3 protein. Altogether around 350,000 distinct CDR3 sequences are present, 15% to 20% being singletons, with the ten largest covering 8.5% to 10%. The sequence was obtained from a human donor in good health (CMV status not recorded). Some clones in this sample may be carry-over from other donors' samples. J is TRBJ2-7 and V is TRBV9; the D gene could be TRBD1 or TRBD2 (6 bases each). The sample comprised PBMCs. The CDR3 is CASSVGVGGEQYF. CDR3 bases: TGTGCCAGCAGCGTAGGAGTAGGGGGGGAGCAGTACTTC.